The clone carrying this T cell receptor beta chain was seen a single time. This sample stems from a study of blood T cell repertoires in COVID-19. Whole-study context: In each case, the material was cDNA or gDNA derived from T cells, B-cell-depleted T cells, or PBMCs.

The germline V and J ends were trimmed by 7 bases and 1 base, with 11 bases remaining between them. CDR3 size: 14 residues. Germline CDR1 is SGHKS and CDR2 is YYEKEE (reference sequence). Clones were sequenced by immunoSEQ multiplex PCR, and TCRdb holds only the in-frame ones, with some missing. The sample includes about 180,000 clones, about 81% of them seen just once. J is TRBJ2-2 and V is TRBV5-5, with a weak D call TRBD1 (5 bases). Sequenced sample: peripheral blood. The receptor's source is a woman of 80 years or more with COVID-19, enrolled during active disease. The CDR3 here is CASADDRNTGELFF. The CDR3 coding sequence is TGTGCCAGCGCCGATGACAGGAACACCGGGGAGCTGTTTTTT.